The T cell receptor beta chain described here comes from a study of cytomegalovirus exposure and HLA in healthy donors. Study results and limitations: Several of the most significant clusters appeared linked to common viral pathogens, based on a later analysis.

Trimming took 8 bases from V and 1 from J, leaving 17 bases between them. From germline, CDR1 is SGHVS and CDR2 FQNEAQ. The CDR3 loop spans 15 amino acids. PCR amplification relied on 60 Vbeta primers (plus 13 Jbeta primers). Method: immunoSEQ multiplex PCR; TCRdb's copy keeps in-frame clones and lacks some. The sample holds approximately 160,000 clones, roughly 80% seen once. Details on this clone: The antigen remains unidentified.

This rearrangement joins TRBV7-8 to TRBJ1-1; no firm D call. The sequence derives from a young man in good health and CMV-seropositive. Sequencing was carried out using PBMCs. The CDR3 reads CASERQAVSNTEAFF. CDR3 in DNA: TGTGCCAGCGAGCGGCAGGCCGTCTCGAACACTGAAGCTTTCTTT.